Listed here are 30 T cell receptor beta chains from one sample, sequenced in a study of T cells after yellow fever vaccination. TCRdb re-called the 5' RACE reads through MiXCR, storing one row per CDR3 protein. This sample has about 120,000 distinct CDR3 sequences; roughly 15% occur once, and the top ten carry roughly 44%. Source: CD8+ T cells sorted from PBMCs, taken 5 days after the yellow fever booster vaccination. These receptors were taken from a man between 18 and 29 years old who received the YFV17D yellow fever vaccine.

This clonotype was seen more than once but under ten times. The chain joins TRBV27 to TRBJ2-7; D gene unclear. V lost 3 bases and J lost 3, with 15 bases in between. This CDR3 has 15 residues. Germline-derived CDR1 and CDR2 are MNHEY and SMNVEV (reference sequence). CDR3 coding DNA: TGTGCCAGCAGTTTTACCCAGGCTACCAGCTACGAGCAGTACGTC. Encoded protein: CASSFTQATSYEQYV.

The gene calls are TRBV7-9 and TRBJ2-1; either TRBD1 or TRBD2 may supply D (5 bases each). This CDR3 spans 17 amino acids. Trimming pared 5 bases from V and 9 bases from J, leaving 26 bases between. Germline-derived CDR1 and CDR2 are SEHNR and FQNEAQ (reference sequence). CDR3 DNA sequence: TGTGCCAGCAGCCCTACAGTTTGGGGGAAGTATCCTTTTGAGCAGTTCTTC. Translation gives CASSPTVWGKYPFEQFF.

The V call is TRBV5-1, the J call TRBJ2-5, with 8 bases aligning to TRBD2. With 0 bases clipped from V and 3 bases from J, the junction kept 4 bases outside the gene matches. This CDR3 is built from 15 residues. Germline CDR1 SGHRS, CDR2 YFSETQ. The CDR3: CASSLGGLAKETQYF. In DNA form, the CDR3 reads TGCGCCAGCAGCTTGGGAGGACTAGCAAAAGAGACCCAGTACTTC.

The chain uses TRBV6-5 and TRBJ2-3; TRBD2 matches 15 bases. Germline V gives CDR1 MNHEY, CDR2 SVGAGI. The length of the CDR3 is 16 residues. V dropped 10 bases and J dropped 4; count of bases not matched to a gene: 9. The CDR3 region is CATGLAGGPRSDTQYF. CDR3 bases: TGTGCCACCGGACTAGCGGGGGGGCCTAGGTCAGATACGCAGTATTTT.

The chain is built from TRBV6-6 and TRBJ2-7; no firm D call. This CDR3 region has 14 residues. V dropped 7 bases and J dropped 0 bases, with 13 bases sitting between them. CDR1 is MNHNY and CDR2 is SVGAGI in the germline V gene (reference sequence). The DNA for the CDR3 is TGTGCCAGCACCTTCTCAGCGAGCTCCTACGAGCAGTACGTC. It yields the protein CASTFSASSYEQYV.

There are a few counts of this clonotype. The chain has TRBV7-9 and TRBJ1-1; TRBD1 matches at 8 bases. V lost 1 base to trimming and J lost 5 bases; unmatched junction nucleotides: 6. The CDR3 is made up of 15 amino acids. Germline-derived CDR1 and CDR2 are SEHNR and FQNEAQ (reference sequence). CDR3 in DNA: TGTGCCAGCAGCTTAGGGCAGGGGGCAGGAACTGAAGCTTTCTTT. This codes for CASSLGQGAGTEAFF.

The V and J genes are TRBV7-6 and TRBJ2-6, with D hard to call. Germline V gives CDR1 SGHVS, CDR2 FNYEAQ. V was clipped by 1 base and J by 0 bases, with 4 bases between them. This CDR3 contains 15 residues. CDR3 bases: TGTGCCAGCAGCTTAGGGGGCTCTGGGGCCAACGTCCTGACTTTC. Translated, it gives CASSLGGSGANVLTF.

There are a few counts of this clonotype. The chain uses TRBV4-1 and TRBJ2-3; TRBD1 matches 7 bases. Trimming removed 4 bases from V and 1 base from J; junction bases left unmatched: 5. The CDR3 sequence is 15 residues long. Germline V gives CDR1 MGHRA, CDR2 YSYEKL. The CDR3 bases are TGCGCCAGCAGCCCGACAGGGCTCGGCACAGATACGCAGTATTTT. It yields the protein CASSPTGLGTDTQYF.

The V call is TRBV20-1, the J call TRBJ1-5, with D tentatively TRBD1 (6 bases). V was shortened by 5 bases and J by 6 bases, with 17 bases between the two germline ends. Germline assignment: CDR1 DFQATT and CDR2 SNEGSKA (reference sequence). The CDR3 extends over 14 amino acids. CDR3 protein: CSAGGAGFGQPQHF. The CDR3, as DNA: TGCAGTGCTGGGGGGGCAGGGTTCGGTCAGCCCCAGCATTTT.

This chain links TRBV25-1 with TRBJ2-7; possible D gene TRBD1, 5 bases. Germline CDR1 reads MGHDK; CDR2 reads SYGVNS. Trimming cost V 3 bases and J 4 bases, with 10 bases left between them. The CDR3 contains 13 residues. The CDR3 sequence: CASSDSRAYEQYF. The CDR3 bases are TGTGCCAGCAGTGATTCCAGGGCTTACGAGCAGTACTTC.

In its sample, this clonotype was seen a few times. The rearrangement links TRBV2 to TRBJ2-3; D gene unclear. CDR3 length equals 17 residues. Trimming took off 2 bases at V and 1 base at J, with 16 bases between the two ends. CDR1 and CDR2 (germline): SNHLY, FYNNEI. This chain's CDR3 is CASSEYRDRPRTDTQYF. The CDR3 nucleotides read TGTGCCAGCAGTGAATACCGAGATCGCCCCCGCACAGATACGCAGTATTTT.

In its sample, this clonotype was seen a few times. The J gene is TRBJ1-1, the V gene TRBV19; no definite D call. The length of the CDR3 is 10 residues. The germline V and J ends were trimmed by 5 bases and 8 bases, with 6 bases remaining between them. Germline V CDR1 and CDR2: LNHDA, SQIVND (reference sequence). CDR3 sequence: CASSAGEAFF. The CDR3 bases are TGTGCCAGTAGTGCGGGGGAAGCTTTCTTT.

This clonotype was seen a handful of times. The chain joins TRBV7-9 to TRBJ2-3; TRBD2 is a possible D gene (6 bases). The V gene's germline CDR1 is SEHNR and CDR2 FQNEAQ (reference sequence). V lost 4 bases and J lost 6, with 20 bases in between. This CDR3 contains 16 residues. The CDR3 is CASSSGSIPGLDTQYF. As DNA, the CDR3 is TGTGCCAGCAGCTCGGGCTCGATACCGGGACTTGATACGCAGTATTTT. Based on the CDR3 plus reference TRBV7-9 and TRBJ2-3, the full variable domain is DTGVSQNPRHKITKRGQNVTFRCDPISEHNRLYWYRQTLGQGPEFLTYFQNEAQLEKSRLLSDRFSAERPKGSFSTLEIQRTEQGDSAMYLCASSSGSIPGLDTQYFGPGTRLTVL.

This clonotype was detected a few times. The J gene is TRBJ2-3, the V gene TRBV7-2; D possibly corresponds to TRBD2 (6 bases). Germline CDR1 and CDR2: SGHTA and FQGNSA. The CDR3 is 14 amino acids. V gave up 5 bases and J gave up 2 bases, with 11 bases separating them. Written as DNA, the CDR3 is TGTGCCAGCAGCACGGGGGTGTTCACAGATACGCAGTATTTT. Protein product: CASSTGVFTDTQYF.

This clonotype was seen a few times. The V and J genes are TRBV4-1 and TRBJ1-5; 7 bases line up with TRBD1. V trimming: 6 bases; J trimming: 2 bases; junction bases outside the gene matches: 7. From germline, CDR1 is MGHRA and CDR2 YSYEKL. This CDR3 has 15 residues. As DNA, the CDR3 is TGCGCCAGCAGTATACAGGGGAACGGCAATCAGCCCCAGCATTTT. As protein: CASSIQGNGNQPQHF.

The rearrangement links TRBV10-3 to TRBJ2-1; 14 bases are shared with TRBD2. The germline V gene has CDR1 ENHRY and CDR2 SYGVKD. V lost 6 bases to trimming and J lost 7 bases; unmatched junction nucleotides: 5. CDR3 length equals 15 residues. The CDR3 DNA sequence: TGTGCCATCAGGACTAGCGGGGGGGCCGGTAATGAGCAGTTCTTC. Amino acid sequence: CAIRTSGGAGNEQFF.

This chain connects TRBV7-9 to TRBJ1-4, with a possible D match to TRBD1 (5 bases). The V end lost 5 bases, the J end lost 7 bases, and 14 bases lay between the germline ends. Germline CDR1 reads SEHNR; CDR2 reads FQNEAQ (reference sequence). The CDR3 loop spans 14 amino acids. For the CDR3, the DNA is TGTGCCAGCAGCCCCCGAGCGGGGCTTGAAAAACTGTTTTTT. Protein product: CASSPRAGLEKLFF. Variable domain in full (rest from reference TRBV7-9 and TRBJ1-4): DTGVSQNPRHKITKRGQNVTFRCDPISEHNRLYWYRQTLGQGPEFLTYFQNEAQLEKSRLLSDRFSAERPKGSFSTLEIQRTEQGDSAMYLCASSPRAGLEKLFFGSGTQLSVL.

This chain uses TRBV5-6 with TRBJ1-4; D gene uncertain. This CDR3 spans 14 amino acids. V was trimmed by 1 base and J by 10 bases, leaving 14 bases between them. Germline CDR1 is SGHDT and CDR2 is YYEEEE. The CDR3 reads CASSLTSSNGKLFF. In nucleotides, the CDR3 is TGTGCCAGCAGCTTGACGTCGTCCAACGGAAAACTGTTTTTT.

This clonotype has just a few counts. The DNA for the CDR3 is TGTGCCAGCAGTATATACGGACAGGGCCACGAGCAGTACTTC. Its translation is CASSIYGQGHEQYF. V is TRBV27 and J is TRBJ2-7; the match to TRBD1 covers 8 bases. After removal of 5 bases from V and 5 bases from J, the junction contained 8 bases not matched to a gene. Germline values: CDR1 MNHEY, CDR2 SMNVEV (reference sequence). The CDR3 has 14 amino acids.

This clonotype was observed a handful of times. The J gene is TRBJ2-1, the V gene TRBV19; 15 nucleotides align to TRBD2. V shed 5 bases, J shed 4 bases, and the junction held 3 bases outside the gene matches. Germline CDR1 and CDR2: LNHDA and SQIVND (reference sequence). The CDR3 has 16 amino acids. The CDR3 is CASSVGLAGGYNEQFF. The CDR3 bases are TGTGCCAGTAGTGTAGGACTAGCGGGGGGGTACAATGAGCAGTTCTTC.

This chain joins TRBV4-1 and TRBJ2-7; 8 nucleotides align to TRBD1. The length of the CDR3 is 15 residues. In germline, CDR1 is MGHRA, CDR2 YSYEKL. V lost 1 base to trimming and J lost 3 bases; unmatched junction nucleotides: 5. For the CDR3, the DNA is TGCGCCAGCAGCCAAGTCGCCGGGACAGGCTACGAGCAGTACGTC. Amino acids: CASSQVAGTGYEQYV.

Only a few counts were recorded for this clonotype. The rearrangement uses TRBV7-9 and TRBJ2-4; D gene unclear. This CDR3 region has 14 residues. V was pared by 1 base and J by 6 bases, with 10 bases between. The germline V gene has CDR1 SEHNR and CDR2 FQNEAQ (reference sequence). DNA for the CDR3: TGTGCCAGCAGCTTAGTGGATCCGAGAAACATTCAGTACTTC. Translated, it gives CASSLVDPRNIQYF. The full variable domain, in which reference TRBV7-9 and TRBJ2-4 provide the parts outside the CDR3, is DTGVSQNPRHKITKRGQNVTFRCDPISEHNRLYWYRQTLGQGPEFLTYFQNEAQLEKSRLLSDRFSAERPKGSFSTLEIQRTEQGDSAMYLCASSLVDPRNIQYFGAGTRLSVL.

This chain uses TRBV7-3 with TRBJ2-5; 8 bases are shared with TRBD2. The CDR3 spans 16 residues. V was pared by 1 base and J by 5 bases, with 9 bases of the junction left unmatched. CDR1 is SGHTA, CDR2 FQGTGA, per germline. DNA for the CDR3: TGTGCCAGCAGCTTAAGTGGCGGGGGGCCCCGTGAGACCCAGTACTTC. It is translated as CASSLSGGGPRETQYF.

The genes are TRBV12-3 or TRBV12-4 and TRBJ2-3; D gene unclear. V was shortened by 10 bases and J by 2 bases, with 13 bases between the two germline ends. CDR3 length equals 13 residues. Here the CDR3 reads CAISPQITDTQYF. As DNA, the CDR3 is TGTGCCATCTCACCCCAGATCACAGATACGCAGTATTTT.

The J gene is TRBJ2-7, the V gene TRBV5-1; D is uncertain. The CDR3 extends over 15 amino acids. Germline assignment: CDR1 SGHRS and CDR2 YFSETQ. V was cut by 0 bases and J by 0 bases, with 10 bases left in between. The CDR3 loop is CASSLAQVPSYEQYF. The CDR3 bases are TGCGCCAGCAGCTTGGCCCAGGTTCCCTCCTACGAGCAGTACTTC.

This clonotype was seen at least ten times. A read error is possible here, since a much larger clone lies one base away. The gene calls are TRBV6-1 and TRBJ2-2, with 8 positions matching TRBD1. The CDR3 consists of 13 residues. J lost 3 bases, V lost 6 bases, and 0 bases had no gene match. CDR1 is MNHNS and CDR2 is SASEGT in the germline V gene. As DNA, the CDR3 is TGTGCCAGCAGGGACAGGGACACCGGGGAGCTGTTTTTT. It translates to CASRDRDTGELFF.

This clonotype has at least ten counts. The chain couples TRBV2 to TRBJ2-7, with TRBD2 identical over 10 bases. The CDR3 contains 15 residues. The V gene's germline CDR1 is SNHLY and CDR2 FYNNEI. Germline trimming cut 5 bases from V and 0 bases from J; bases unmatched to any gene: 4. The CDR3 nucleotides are TGTGCCAGCAGTTTGACTAGCGGGCGCTCCTACGAGCAGTACGTC. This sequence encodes CASSLTSGRSYEQYV.

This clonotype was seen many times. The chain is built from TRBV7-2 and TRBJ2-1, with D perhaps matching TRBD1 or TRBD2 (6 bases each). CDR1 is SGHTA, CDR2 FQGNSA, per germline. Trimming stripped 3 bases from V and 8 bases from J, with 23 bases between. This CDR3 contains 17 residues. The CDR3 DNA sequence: TGTGCCAGCAGCTTCGGGTTAAGGGGGGCAGGGGCCGATGAGCAGTTCTTC. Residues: CASSFGLRGAGADEQFF.

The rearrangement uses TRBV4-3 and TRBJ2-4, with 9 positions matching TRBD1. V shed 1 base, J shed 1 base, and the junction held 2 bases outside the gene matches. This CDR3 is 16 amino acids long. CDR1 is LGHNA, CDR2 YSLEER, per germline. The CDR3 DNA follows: TGCGCCAGCAGCCAAGGACAGGGGGATGCCAAAAACATTCAGTACTTC. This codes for CASSQGQGDAKNIQYF.

This chain's CDR3 is CASSEEWGRRQETQYF. In DNA form, the CDR3 reads TGTGCCAGCAGTGAAGAGTGGGGGAGGAGGCAAGAGACCCAGTACTTC. This chain connects TRBV6-1 to TRBJ2-5; D perhaps matches TRBD2 (6 bases). From germline, CDR1 is MNHNS and CDR2 SASEGT. This CDR3 spans 16 amino acids. V lost 1 base and J lost 2, with 14 bases in between.